This entry lists 10 T cell receptor beta chains sequenced from one sample in a study of identical twins. TCRdb ran MiXCR on the 5' RACE reads and lists one entry per CDR3 protein. Here the sample spans 1.5 million to 2 million distinct CDR3 sequences, about 30% being singletons. The sample taken for sequencing was cord blood. All receptors derive from a newborn girl in good health.

This clonotype was observed a few times. CDR3 sequence reads: CASRALGQPQHF. Here the CDR3 DNA reads TGTGCCAGCAGAGCCTTAGGGCAGCCCCAGCATTTT. This chain connects TRBV6-6 to TRBJ1-5; D is uncertain. The CDR3 sequence is 12 residues long. V lost 6 bases and J 7 bases, leaving 10 bases between the germline ends. CDR1 is MNHNY and CDR2 is SVGAGI in the germline V gene (reference sequence).

This clonotype came up many times. The chain has TRBV28 and TRBJ2-7, with D possibly matching TRBD1 (5 bases). CDR1 and CDR2 (germline): MDHEN, SYDVKM. V was trimmed by 9 bases and J by 1 base, leaving 13 bases between them. This CDR3 contains 13 residues. CDR3 residues: CASQTRVSYEQYF. Here the CDR3 DNA reads TGTGCCAGTCAGACCAGGGTATCCTACGAGCAGTACTTC.

This clonotype was seen many times. The chain couples TRBV25-1 to TRBJ2-1; TRBD1 or TRBD2 may be the D gene (6 bases each). This CDR3 has 15 residues. Trimming shortened V by 4 bases and J by 4 bases, and 14 bases separated the two germline ends. Germline V gives CDR1 MGHDK, CDR2 SYGVNS. CDR3 nucleotide sequence: TGTGCCAGCAGTGCCGGGGGCCGGAGGTACAATGAGCAGTTCTTC. Translating gives CASSAGGRRYNEQFF.

There are a few counts of this clonotype. The chain joins TRBV27 to TRBJ2-3; 8 bases line up with TRBD2. The V and J ends lost 2 bases and 3 bases, in that order; junction bases with no gene match: 7. CDR1 and CDR2 from the germline V gene are MNHEY and SMNVEV (reference sequence). This CDR3 region has 16 residues. For the CDR3, the DNA is TGTGCCAGCAGTTTAAATGGGGCGGGGGGAACAGATACGCAGTATTTT. It specifies CASSLNGAGGTDTQYF.

CDR3 DNA sequence: TGTGCCAGCAGGGCATACCCAGGGGGAGGAGGTCAGCCCCAGCATTTT. This sequence encodes CASRAYPGGGGQPQHF. The rearrangement uses TRBV28 and TRBJ1-5; 7 positions match TRBD1. This CDR3 spans 16 amino acids. V shed 6 bases, J shed 6 bases, and the junction held 14 bases outside the gene matches. From germline, CDR1 is MDHEN and CDR2 SYDVKM.

This rearrangement joins TRBV20-1 to TRBJ1-1; perhaps TRBD1 as D (5 bases). Trimming removed 8 bases at V and 7 bases at J, with 20 bases between. From germline, CDR1 is DFQATT and CDR2 SNEGSKA (reference sequence). CDR3 size: 13 residues. The DNA of the CDR3 is TGCAGTCCCGCTGGGGACGGACGGAATGAAGCTTTCTTT. It specifies CSPAGDGRNEAFF.

The chain joins TRBV27 to TRBJ2-1; TRBD1 is a possible D gene (6 bases). The ends were cut back, 5 bases at V and 6 bases at J, with 11 bases in the middle. The CDR3 runs 13 residues. Germline-derived CDR1 and CDR2 are MNHEY and SMNVEV (reference sequence). This CDR3 reads CASSTLDSNEQFF. CDR3 coding DNA: TGTGCCAGCAGTACTCTGGACAGCAATGAGCAGTTCTTC.

This clonotype was observed many times. The V gene is TRBV12-3 or TRBV12-4, the J gene TRBJ2-7; a possible D gene is TRBD2 (5 bases). The CDR3 runs 13 residues. V was trimmed by 6 bases and J by 2 bases, leaving 11 bases between them. As DNA, the CDR3 is TGTGCCAGCAGATGGACTGGGACCTACGAGCAGTACTTC. It codes for CASRWTGTYEQYF.

This clonotype came up a few times. The chain combines TRBV5-1 with TRBJ2-7; D gene ambiguous. Germline CDR1 and CDR2: SGHRS and YFSETQ. CDR3 length: 14 residues. V was shortened by 0 bases and J by 3 bases, with 10 bases between the two germline ends. DNA for the CDR3: TGCGCCAGCAGCTTGGGGGATTACATCTACGAGCAGTACTTC. Encoded protein: CASSLGDYIYEQYF.

Worth noting for this clonotype: This may arise from a read error, as a much more abundant clone is one base away. V usage is TRBV6-5 and J usage is TRBJ1-5, with 7 bases aligning to TRBD1. The germline V gene has CDR1 MNHEY and CDR2 SVGAGI. The V and J ends lost 0 bases and 6 bases, in that order; junction bases with no gene match: 5. CDR3 length equals 15 residues. The CDR3 DNA reads TGTGCCAGCAGTTACTCGACAGGGCCAAGTCAGCCCCAGCATTTT. It is translated as CASSYSTGPSQPQHF.